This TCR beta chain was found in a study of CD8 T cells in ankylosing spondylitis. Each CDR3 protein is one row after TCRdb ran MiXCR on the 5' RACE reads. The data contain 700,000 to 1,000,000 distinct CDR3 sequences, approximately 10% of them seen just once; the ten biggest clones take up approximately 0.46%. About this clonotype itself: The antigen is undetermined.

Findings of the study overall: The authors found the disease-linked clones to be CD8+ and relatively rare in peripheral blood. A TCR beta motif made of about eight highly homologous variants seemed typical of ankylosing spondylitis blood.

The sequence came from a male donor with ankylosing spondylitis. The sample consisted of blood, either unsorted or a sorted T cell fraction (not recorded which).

In nucleotides, the CDR3 is TGTGCCTGGAGTAGGTTCGGCGGACAGGGACATGGCTACACCTTC. Residues: CAWSRFGGQGHGYTF. The chain combines TRBV30 with TRBJ1-2, with TRBD1 identical over 8 bases. Germline V CDR1 and CDR2: GTSNPN, SVGIG (reference sequence). This CDR3 contains 15 residues. V gave up 2 bases and J gave up 6 bases; unmatched junction bases: 11.